This record looks at one TCR beta chain sequence and its context. Sequenced by immunoSEQ multiplex PCR; TCRdb stores in-frame clones only, minus some. The sample shows approximately 50,000 clones, roughly 93% of them seen only once. Germline loops: CDR1 LNHDA, CDR2 SQIVND (reference sequence). V gave up 8 bases and J gave up 2 bases, with 13 bases separating them. The CDR3 covers 14 residues. Sequencing was done on a sample of PBMCs. This chain joins TRBV19 and TRBJ1-5; a weak D match, TRBD1 (6 bases). This clonotype was sampled from a man in his forties with rheumatoid arthritis. CDR3 bases: TGTGCCAGTGACGACAGGCGGCGCAATCAGCCCCAGCATTTT. Protein: CASDDRRRNQPQHF.